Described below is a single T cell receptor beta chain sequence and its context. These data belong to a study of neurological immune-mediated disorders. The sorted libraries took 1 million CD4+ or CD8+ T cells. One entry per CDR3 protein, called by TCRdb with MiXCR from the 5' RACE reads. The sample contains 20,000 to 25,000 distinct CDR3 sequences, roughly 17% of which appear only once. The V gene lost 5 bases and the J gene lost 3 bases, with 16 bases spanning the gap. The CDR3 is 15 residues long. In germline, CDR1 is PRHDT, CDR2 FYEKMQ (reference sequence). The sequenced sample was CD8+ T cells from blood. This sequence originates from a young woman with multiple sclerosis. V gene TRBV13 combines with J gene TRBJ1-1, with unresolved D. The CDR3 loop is CASSPPYGPYTEAFF. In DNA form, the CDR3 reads TGTGCCAGCAGCCCTCCCTATGGGCCCTACACTGAAGCTTTCTTT.